A single sample is the source of the 11 T cell receptor beta chains below, sequenced in a study of blood T cells in healthy people across ages. Using a J-beta primer mix together with a sample-barcoded 5' primer, a second PCR was run for roughly 6 to 11 cycles. One entry per CDR3 protein, called by TCRdb with MiXCR from the 5' RACE reads. This table holds approximately 810,000 distinct CDR3 sequences, 25% to 35% found once. The sample taken for sequencing was blood. The receptors were gathered from a woman of 80 years or more in good health.

This chain joins TRBV20-1 and TRBJ2-1; D tentatively fits TRBD1 or TRBD2 (6 bases each). Trimming cost V 4 bases and J 6 bases, with 19 bases left between them. Per the germline V gene, CDR1 is DFQATT and CDR2 is SNEGSKA (reference sequence). CDR3 length: 15 residues. CDR3 loop: CSATAPTGASNEQFF. In DNA, the CDR3 is TGCAGTGCTACCGCACCTACGGGGGCCTCCAATGAGCAGTTCTTC.

This clonotype was seen at least ten times. The chain couples TRBV7-2 to TRBJ2-6; D not certain. The V end was cut by 1 base, the J end by 0 bases, with 4 bases between. Per the germline V gene, CDR1 is SGHTA and CDR2 is FQGNSA. CDR3 length: 15 residues. The CDR3 DNA reads TGTGCCAGCAGCTTAGTCTACTCTGGGGCCAACGTCCTGACTTTC. Amino acid sequence: CASSLVYSGANVLTF.

This sequence joins TRBV5-5 and TRBJ2-2, with 7 bases lining up with TRBD1. The ends lost 4 bases at V and 6 bases at J; junction bases unmatched: 6. CDR3 length equals 14 residues. Germline V lookup: CDR1 SGHKS, CDR2 YYEKEE (reference sequence). CDR3 amino acids: CASSTGTAAGELFF. The DNA for the CDR3 is TGTGCCAGCAGCACAGGGACAGCTGCCGGGGAGCTGTTTTTT.

CDR3 coding DNA: TGTGCCAGCAGCTTAGATCCAGGGGGCTACCACGAGCAGTACTTC. Its translation is CASSLDPGGYHEQYF. The rearrangement uses TRBV11-2 and TRBJ2-7; 8 positions agree with TRBD1. The length of the CDR3 is 15 residues. The V gene's germline CDR1 is SGHAT and CDR2 FQNNGV. J was trimmed by 5 bases and V by 0 bases; bases with no gene match: 6.

In its sample, this clonotype was seen many times. The chain carries TRBV4-2 and TRBJ2-7; D ambiguous. V lost 4 bases and J lost 3, with 16 bases in between. The CDR3 covers 15 residues. Germline V lookup: CDR1 LGHNA, CDR2 YNFKEQ. The CDR3 reads CASSPFGPHSYEQYF. CDR3 DNA sequence: TGTGCCAGCAGCCCCTTCGGCCCCCACAGCTACGAGCAGTACTTC.

Concerning this clonotype: At one end the junction does not follow the germline gene, possibly because of a read error. This rearrangement joins TRBV3-1 to TRBJ2-2; no reliable D call. This CDR3 has 13 amino acids. The germline V gene has CDR1 LGHDT and CDR2 YNNKEL (reference sequence). CDR3 in amino acids: CACSQATTGELFF. CDR3 bases: TGTGCCTGCAGCCAAGCCACCACCGGGGAGCTGTTTTTT.

This clonotype was counted a few times. A read error may explain this, as a much larger clone is one base away. CDR3 DNA: TGCGCCGGCAGCCACCGACAGAAAGATGGCTACACCTTC. It translates to CAGSHRQKDGYTF. The chain uses TRBV4-3 and TRBJ1-2; perhaps TRBD1 as D (5 bases). Germline CDR1 is LGHNA and CDR2 is YSLEER. The CDR3 covers 13 residues.

This clonotype was observed at least ten times. V usage is TRBV6-2 or TRBV6-3 and J usage is TRBJ2-1, with 12 bases aligning to TRBD2. The ends lost 7 bases at V and 5 bases at J; junction bases unmatched: 6. Germline V lookup: CDR1 MNHEY, CDR2 SVGEGT. This CDR3 region has 15 residues. The CDR3 nucleotides are TGTGCCAGCAATGCTCTAGCGGGGGGGCACAATGAGCAGTTCTTC. Amino acids: CASNALAGGHNEQFF.

This clonotype was seen many times. The CDR3 spells CASSRQGAPYQETQYF. CDR3 in DNA: TGTGCCAGCAGTCGACAGGGGGCCCCGTACCAAGAGACCCAGTACTTC. The V call is TRBV12-3 or TRBV12-4, the J call TRBJ2-5; the match to TRBD1 covers 10 bases. The CDR3 has 16 residues. V trimming: 5 bases; J trimming: 0 bases; junction bases outside the gene matches: 6.

This clonotype was seen ten or more times. This chain uses TRBV29-1 with TRBJ2-3; perhaps TRBD1 as D (5 bases). Trimming cost V 3 bases and J 6 bases, with 10 bases left between them. The length of the CDR3 is 12 residues. CDR1 and CDR2 (germline): SQVTM, ANQGSEA. CDR3 region: CSVDSGYDTQYF. CDR3 DNA: TGCAGCGTTGACTCAGGGTATGATACGCAGTATTTT.

The chain joins TRBV7-2 to TRBJ1-2; 10 positions agree with TRBD1. In germline, CDR1 is SGHTA, CDR2 FQGNSA. The V and J ends lost 5 bases and 7 bases, in that order; junction bases with no gene match: 7. The CDR3 covers 14 residues. The CDR3 protein is CASSLDRGPSGYTF. CDR3 DNA: TGTGCCAGCAGCCTCGACAGGGGGCCAAGTGGCTACACCTTC.